Sequencing of this T cell receptor beta chain was carried out in a study of beta chain features in type 1 diabetes. Regarding the study as a whole: Significant though moderate, a shortening of TCRB CDR3s appeared in all four CD4+ subsets of Type 1 diabetes patients. Patients showed naive, central memory and Treg TCRB repertoires that appeared more similar than those of healthy donors.

This clone was detected a few times. Its antigen remains unidentified. Each donor gave one heparinised blood draw averaging around 120 mL. CDR1 is SGHTA and CDR2 is FQGNSA in the germline V gene. The CDR3 has 16 amino acids. V was pared by 5 bases and J by 0 bases, with 11 bases between. The study reverse transcribed the entire isolated RNA, so it sequenced expressed TCRB transcripts. TCRdb keeps only in-frame clones here, not all; method: immunoSEQ multiplex PCR. The repertoire holds about 160,000 clones, with over 6% as singletons. This chain connects TRBV7-2 to TRBJ2-6; D may be TRBD2 (6 bases). This receptor was taken from a man aged 18 to 29 with type 1 diabetes. The sequenced sample was central memory CD4+ T cells from blood. The CDR3 coding sequence is TGTGCCAGCAGCCCGGAGGGAACCTCTGGGGCCAACGTCCTGACTTTC. This sequence encodes CASSPEGTSGANVLTF.